This TCR beta chain was retrieved from a study of T cell responses to AZD1222 COVID-19 vaccine. Second-dose schedules of about 4 or about 12 weeks were combined. V shed 10 bases and J 3 bases; nucleotides not matched to a gene: 6. The germline CDR1 and CDR2 sequences are MDHEN and SYDVKM. The CDR3 has 13 residues. Study-level results: Spike-spanning, vaccine-associated CD4 TCRs were dominant at 160-218 and 743-854. The donors showed a predominance of white British ancestry and of females, with possible underestimation of clonal diversity. Only six AZD1222 recipients tested seropositive at baseline.

Only in-frame clones appear in the TCRdb table, and some are missing; sequencing was by immunoSEQ multiplex PCR. The data show 250,000 to 300,000 clones, approximately 94% seen once. On this clone itself: As yet, its antigen is unknown.

This receptor was obtained from an adult who received the AZD1222 COVID-19 vaccine. The rearrangement uses TRBV28 and TRBJ2-1; 7 positions agree with TRBD1. The material sequenced was peripheral blood, taken 28 days after the second AZD1222 dose. The CDR3 region is CATRWDSYNEQFF. The CDR3 nucleotides read TGTGCCACCCGCTGGGACAGCTACAATGAGCAGTTCTTC. The variable domain in full, completed from reference TRBV28 and TRBJ2-1, reads DVKVTQSSRYLVKRTGEKVFLECVQDMDHENMFWYRQDPGLGLRLIYFSYDVKMKEKGDIPEGYSVSREKKERFSLILESASTNQTSMYLCATRWDSYNEQFFGPGTRLTVL.